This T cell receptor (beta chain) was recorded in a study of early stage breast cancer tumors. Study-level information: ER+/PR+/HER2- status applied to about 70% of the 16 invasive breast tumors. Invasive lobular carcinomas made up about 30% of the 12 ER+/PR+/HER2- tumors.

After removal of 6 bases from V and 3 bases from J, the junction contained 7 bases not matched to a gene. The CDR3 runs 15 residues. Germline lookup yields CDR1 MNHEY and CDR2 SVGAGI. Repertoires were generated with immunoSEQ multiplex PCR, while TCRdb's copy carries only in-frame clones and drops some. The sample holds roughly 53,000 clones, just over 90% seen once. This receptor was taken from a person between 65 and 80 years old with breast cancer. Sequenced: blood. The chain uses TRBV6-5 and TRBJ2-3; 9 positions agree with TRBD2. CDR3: CASSPRGRATDTQYF. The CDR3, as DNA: TGTGCCAGCAGCCCCCGCGGGAGGGCAACAGATACGCAGTATTTT.